One TCR beta chain is described in this entry. The target antigen is unknown. Produced via immunoSEQ multiplex PCR; TCRdb's table is partial and in-frame only. The sample lists around 110,000 clones, approximately 90% occurring once. This entry comes from a study of graft-versus-host responses after intestinal transplantation. Study overall: Uniformly, recipients were administered anti-thymocyte globulin induction with subsequent tacrolimus and steroids for three to four years.

Trimming pared 5 bases from V and 1 base from J, leaving 8 bases between. The germline V gene encodes CDR1 SGHTA and CDR2 FQGNSA. The CDR3 totals 13 residues. The study, taken as a whole, reports: Within the allografts of patients who had graft-donor T cell macrochimerism, graft-versus-host to host-versus-graft clonal ratios were high.

Sequenced material: unstimulated CD4+ T cells sorted from spleen or lymph node cells, taken before intestinal transplant. The origin of this receptor is a human donor who received an intestinal transplant. This chain links TRBV7-2 with TRBJ1-1; D is perhaps TRBD1 (5 bases). The CDR3 sequence: CASSHDRNTEAFF. The CDR3 bases are TGTGCCAGCAGCCACGACAGGAACACTGAAGCTTTCTTT.